The 21 T cell receptor beta chains below come from one sample, sequenced in a study of cytotoxic CD8 clonotypes in ibrutinib-treated CLL. This table comes from immunoSEQ multiplex PCR, and its TCRdb copy is limited to in-frame clones, with some not included. The table lists about 130,000 clones, approximately 80% of them singletons. This specimen consisted of PBMCs, obtained after 24 months of ibrutinib treatment. The receptors stem from a human donor with chronic lymphocytic leukemia.

This clone showed up just a few times. The V call is TRBV9, the J call TRBJ1-5; D is unclear. Germline values: CDR1 SGDLS, CDR2 YYNGEE. The CDR3 is 16 amino acids. V was pared by 0 bases and J by 0 bases, with 10 bases between. DNA of the CDR3: TGTGCCAGCAGCGTAGGGGCAGACCCTAGCAATCAGCCCCAGCATTTT. Its protein product is CASSVGADPSNQPQHF.

J is TRBJ2-7 and V is TRBV5-1, with D hard to call. The CDR3 runs 15 residues. V gave up 2 bases and J gave up 0 bases, with 12 bases separating them. Germline CDR1 and CDR2: SGHRS and YFSETQ. This chain's CDR3 is CASSFDAESSYEQYF. The DNA of the CDR3 is TGCGCCAGCAGCTTTGACGCGGAGAGCTCCTACGAGCAGTACTTC.

This chain uses TRBV5-8 with TRBJ2-3, with D hard to call. V was trimmed by 1 base and J by 6 bases, leaving 12 bases between them. The length of the CDR3 is 14 residues. Germline loops: CDR1 SGHTS, CDR2 YDEGEE. The CDR3 loop reads CASSLSSSWDTQYF. CDR3 bases: TGTGCCAGCAGCTTGTCTAGTTCGTGGGATACGCAGTATTTT. The full variable domain, rest sourced from reference TRBV5-8 and TRBJ2-3, is EAGVTQSPTHLIKTRGQQATLRCSPISGHTSVYWYQQALGLGLQFLLWYDEGEERNRGNFPPRFSGRQFPNYSSELNVNALELEDSALYLCASSLSSSWDTQYFGPGTRLTVL.

This chain links TRBV19 with TRBJ1-2; D is unresolved. The length of the CDR3 is 12 residues. Between the trimmed V and J ends, which lost 9 bases and 5 bases, there was a span of 13 bases. Germline CDR1 reads LNHDA; CDR2 reads SQIVND (reference sequence). The CDR3 nucleotides read TGTGCCAGGGTAGGCAGCGGGTATGGCTACACCTTC. Translating it yields CARVGSGYGYTF.

This chain uses TRBV4-2 with TRBJ2-7; D could derive from TRBD1 or TRBD2 (5 bases each). The germline CDR1 and CDR2 sequences are LGHNA and YNFKEQ. There are 12 residues in the CDR3. Trimming stripped 4 bases from V and 12 bases from J, with 16 bases between. The CDR3 sequence is CASSPQLGDLYF. CDR3 nucleotide sequence: TGTGCCAGCAGCCCCCAGTTGGGGGACCTGTACTTC.

This clone was counted a single time. This chain connects TRBV19 to TRBJ1-1; TRBD1 is a possible D gene (5 bases). Germline CDR1 is LNHDA and CDR2 is SQIVND (reference sequence). The length of the CDR3 is 13 residues. Trimming stripped 3 bases from V and 10 bases from J, with 15 bases between. The CDR3 region has the DNA TGTGCCAGTAGTATGCGGGACCGGTGGGGAGCTTTCTTT. Residues: CASSMRDRWGAFF.

The chain joins TRBV5-6 to TRBJ2-1; D possibly matches TRBD1 or TRBD2 (5 bases each). The V gene's germline CDR1 is SGHDT and CDR2 YYEEEE. The CDR3 loop spans 16 amino acids. V lost 6 bases, J lost 2 bases, and 18 bases lay in between. The CDR3 region is CASKTPGASPYNEQFF. CDR3 DNA: TGTGCCAGCAAGACCCCCGGGGCCTCCCCCTACAATGAGCAGTTCTTC.

The CDR3 DNA is TGTGCCAGCCGACAGGGTCCCCCAGATACGCAGTATTTT. Translation: CASRQGPPDTQYF. The rearrangement joins TRBV7-9 to TRBJ2-3; 7 bases agree with TRBD1. V gave up 8 bases and J gave up 4 bases; unmatched junction bases: 6. CDR1 and CDR2 from the germline V gene are SEHNR and FQNEAQ (reference sequence). This CDR3 has 13 residues.

This chain joins TRBV9 and TRBJ2-7; no firm D call. The CDR3 length is 14 residues. Germline CDR1 SGDLS, CDR2 YYNGEE. V dropped 3 bases and J dropped 4 bases, with 14 bases sitting between them. CDR3 residues: CASSAGLPPYEQYF. CDR3 nucleotide sequence: TGTGCCAGCAGCGCCGGCCTCCCCCCTTACGAGCAGTACTTC.

The CDR3 DNA is TGTGCCAGCAGTGAGCGGTGGGCCCTCGAGCAGTACTTC. Amino acids: CASSERWALEQYF. This rearrangement joins TRBV2 to TRBJ2-7, with D hard to call. Deletions cut 3 bases from V and 6 bases from J, with 12 bases between. Per the germline V gene, CDR1 is SNHLY and CDR2 is FYNNEI. This CDR3 spans 13 amino acids.

The rearrangement joins TRBV7-9 to TRBJ1-3; 7 bases line up with TRBD1. Looked up from germline, CDR1 is SEHNR and CDR2 is FQNEAQ (reference sequence). V lost 5 bases to trimming and J lost 3 bases; unmatched junction nucleotides: 7. CDR3 length: 15 residues. CDR3 region: CASSPRGGDGNTIYF. The CDR3 nucleotides are TGTGCCAGCAGCCCCCGAGGGGGCGATGGAAACACCATATATTTT.

The chain carries TRBV18 and TRBJ2-2; D possibly corresponds to TRBD1 (6 bases). V was pared by 3 bases and J by 1 base, with 12 bases between. The CDR3 extends over 16 amino acids. The germline V gene has CDR1 KGHSH and CDR2 LQKENI. CDR3: CASSPSWGQNTGELFF. The CDR3 bases are TGTGCCAGCTCACCGTCTTGGGGACAGAACACCGGGGAGCTGTTTTTT. The full variable domain, in which reference TRBV18 and TRBJ2-2 provide the parts outside the CDR3, is NAGVMQNPRHLVRRRGQEARLRCSPMKGHSHVYWYRQLPEEGLKFMVYLQKENIIDESGMPKERFSAEFPKEGPSILRIQQVVRGDSAAYFCASSPSWGQNTGELFFGEGSRLTVL.

The chain uses TRBV27 and TRBJ1-4; D unclear. CDR3 length equals 14 residues. CDR1 and CDR2 from the germline V gene are MNHEY and SMNVEV (reference sequence). The ends were cut back, 2 bases at V and 4 bases at J, with 8 bases in the middle. In DNA form, the CDR3 reads TGTGCCAGCAGTTTAGACGCGGGTAATGAAAAACTGTTTTTT. It codes for CASSLDAGNEKLFF.

Notes on this clone: A read error may produce the germline difference seen at one junction end. The chain employs TRBV29-1 and TRBJ1-2, with D possibly being TRBD1 (6 bases). Germline V gene lookup returns CDR1 SQVTM and CDR2 ANQGSEA. This CDR3 spans 13 amino acids. The CDR3 spells CSVEGGRGYGYTF. The CDR3 DNA sequence: TGCAGCGTGGAAGGGGGAAGGGGCTATGGCTACACCTTC.

To note about this clone: A junction end diverges from the germline sequence, so it may reflect a read error. The rearrangement joins TRBV7-7 to TRBJ2-1, with a possible D match to TRBD1 (6 bases). This CDR3 region has 15 residues. The germline gives CDR1 SSHAT, CDR2 FNYEAQ (reference sequence). The CDR3 DNA sequence: TGTGCTAGCAGCTCCGGGACAACACGGGTGAATGAGCAGTTCTTC. The encoded protein is CASSSGTTRVNEQFF. Full variable domain (outside the CDR3, taken from reference TRBV7-7 and TRBJ2-1): GAGVSQSPRYKVTKRGQDVTLRCDPISSHATLYWYQQALGQGPEFLTYFNYEAQPDKSGLPSDRFSAERPEGSISTLTIQRTEQRDSAMYRCASSSGTTRVNEQFFGPGTRLTVL.

This clone has only a few counts. The chain is built from TRBV28 and TRBJ1-6; D gene unclear. Germline values: CDR1 MDHEN, CDR2 SYDVKM. This CDR3 contains 13 residues. V was pared by 7 bases and J by 7 bases, with 11 bases between. The CDR3 loop reads CASKLGGNSPLHF. The CDR3 DNA reads TGTGCCAGCAAACTCGGCGGGAATTCACCCCTCCACTTT.

The V gene is TRBV7-3, the J gene TRBJ2-3, with unresolved D. Germline CDR1 is SGHTA and CDR2 is FQGTGA. V lost 4 bases to trimming and J lost 0 bases, with 11 bases between them. This CDR3 is built from 15 residues. CDR3 nucleotide sequence: TGTGCCAGCAGCTGGGGTACAACTAGCACAGATACGCAGTATTTT. This sequence encodes CASSWGTTSTDTQYF.

This clone showed up just once. This chain connects TRBV9 to TRBJ1-5, with a tentative D call TRBD1 (5 bases). Germline values: CDR1 SGDLS, CDR2 YYNGEE. The CDR3 runs 15 residues. Trimming took 4 bases from V and 0 from J, leaving 11 bases between them. The CDR3 sequence is CASSPLGGSNQPQHF. The CDR3 coding sequence is TGTGCCAGCAGCCCACTCGGGGGTAGCAATCAGCCCCAGCATTTT.

The rearrangement uses TRBV7-6 and TRBJ1-3, with D maybe TRBD1 (5 bases). V lost 3 bases to trimming and J lost 2 bases, with 11 bases between them. Germline V gene data show CDR1 as SGHVS and CDR2 as FNYEAQ. This CDR3 has 15 amino acids. The CDR3 loop reads CASSLTTVPGNTIYF. CDR3 nucleotides: TGTGCCAGCAGCTTGACGACAGTCCCTGGAAACACCATATATTTT.

This sequence joins TRBV27 and TRBJ1-1; a possible D gene is TRBD1 (6 bases). CDR3 length: 12 amino acids. The germline V gene encodes CDR1 MNHEY and CDR2 SMNVEV (reference sequence). Trimming left V 5 bases short and J 10 bases short, with 14 bases between. CDR3 in amino acids: CASSQTGGTAFF. CDR3 nucleotide sequence: TGTGCCAGCAGTCAGACGGGGGGCACAGCTTTCTTT.

This chain links TRBV4-2 with TRBJ2-7; D ambiguous. The germline V and J ends were trimmed by 5 bases and 2 bases, with 13 bases remaining between them. Per germline, CDR1 LGHNA and CDR2 YNFKEQ. This CDR3 spans 14 amino acids. CDR3 amino acids: CASSSKAPTYEQYF. CDR3 in DNA: TGTGCCAGCAGCTCCAAGGCCCCCACCTACGAGCAGTACTTC.